This T cell receptor (beta chain) was observed in a study of T-cell reconstitution after alpha-beta-depleted transplantation in children. Germline assignment: CDR1 SGHRS and CDR2 YFSETQ. CDR3 length equals 17 residues. Trimming at V came to 1 base and at J to 3 bases, leaving 12 bases not matched to a gene. TCRbeta library construction was performed incorporating unique molecular identifiers. TCRdb reprocessed the PCR reads via MiXCR and lists one record per CDR3 protein. The repertoire includes some 240,000 distinct CDR3 sequences, approximately 12% of them detected once, and around 2.5% sits in the top ten.

The sequenced sample was PBMCs from the stem cell graft donor, obtained from the stem cell graft. The chain carries TRBV5-1 and TRBJ1-1; 7 bases line up with TRBD1. The source is a human donor who donated a stem cell graft to a child with acute lymphoblastic leukemia. CDR3 nucleotides: TGCGCCAGCAGCTTGACGGCGACAGGGATTATTGACACTGAAGCTTTCTTT. Translation: CASSLTATGIIDTEAFF. Filled out from reference TRBV5-1 and TRBJ1-1, the complete variable domain reads KAGVTQTPRYLIKTRGQQVTLSCSPISGHRSVSWYQQTPGQGLQFLFEYFSETQRNKGNFPGRFSGRQFSNSRSEMNVSTLELGDSALYLCASSLTATGIIDTEAFFGQGTRLTVV.